The 9 T cell receptor beta chains listed next were all sequenced from one sample in a study of blood T cell repertoires in COVID-19. Some clones are missing from TCRdb's copy, which holds only in-frame ones; the method was immunoSEQ multiplex PCR. This table has around 310,000 clones, roughly 90% appearing once. Source material: peripheral blood. The source of these receptors is a woman between 50 and 59 years old with active or convalescent COVID-19.

This clone has a single count. The chain carries TRBV2 and TRBJ1-2; D might be TRBD1 (5 bases). Trimming took 3 bases from V and 8 from J, leaving 7 bases between them. From germline, CDR1 is SNHLY and CDR2 FYNNEI. CDR3 length equals 11 residues. The CDR3 is CASSEAGGYTF. Here the CDR3 DNA reads TGTGCCAGCAGTGAGGCAGGGGGCTACACCTTC.

The chain couples TRBV5-1 to TRBJ1-1; 8 bases line up with TRBD1. Germline CDR1 is SGHRS and CDR2 is YFSETQ. The CDR3 loop spans 13 amino acids. J lost 6 bases, V lost 2 bases, and 3 bases had no gene match. CDR3 region: CASSFGQGPEAFF. DNA of the CDR3: TGCGCCAGCAGCTTTGGACAGGGACCTGAAGCTTTCTTT.

CDR3 amino acids: CASSFGTGPKNEQFF. The CDR3 region has the DNA TGTGCCAGCAGCTTTGGGACAGGGCCAAAGAATGAGCAGTTCTTC. The chain has TRBV7-3 and TRBJ2-1; 9 nucleotides agree with TRBD1. The germline V gene has CDR1 SGHTA and CDR2 FQGTGA. The CDR3 runs 15 residues. The V gene end was trimmed by 3 bases and the J gene end by 7 bases; junction bases not matched to a gene: 7.

The V gene is TRBV15, the J gene TRBJ2-1; 9 nucleotides agree with TRBD2. The CDR3 contains 16 residues. Germline V gives CDR1 LNHNV, CDR2 YYDKDF (reference sequence). V gave up 3 bases and J gave up 3 bases; unmatched junction bases: 6. CDR3 sequence (DNA): TGTGCCACCAGCAGGGAAGCTAGCGGGAACTACAATGAGCAGTTCTTC. This encodes CATSREASGNYNEQFF.

The V call is TRBV4-2, the J call TRBJ2-1; 9 positions agree with TRBD1. The germline CDR1 and CDR2 sequences are LGHNA and YNFKEQ. Trimming at V came to 5 bases and at J to 6 bases, leaving 8 bases not matched to a gene. This CDR3 is 15 amino acids long. DNA for the CDR3: TGTGCCAGCAGCTTTGGGGACAGGGACCTCAATGAGCAGTTCTTC. Amino acids: CASSFGDRDLNEQFF.

V gene TRBV27 combines with J gene TRBJ1-2; TRBD1 agrees at 7 bases. Germline CDR1 reads MNHEY; CDR2 reads SMNVEV (reference sequence). V shed 5 bases and J 6 bases; nucleotides not matched to a gene: 12. The CDR3 extends over 15 amino acids. This CDR3 reads CASSLSRQGTNGYTF. In DNA, the CDR3 is TGTGCCAGCAGTCTCTCCCGACAGGGAACGAATGGCTACACCTTC.

The table lists this clone with a count of one. The V and J genes are TRBV11-2 and TRBJ1-2, with 7 bases matching TRBD1. With V trimmed by 5 bases and J by 4 bases, 13 bases remained unmatched. The CDR3 runs 16 residues. Germline V CDR1 and CDR2: SGHAT, FQNNGV. The CDR3 is CASSPAGTAASYGYTF. As DNA, the CDR3 is TGTGCCAGCAGCCCCGCCGGGACAGCGGCTTCCTATGGCTACACCTTC.

This sequence joins TRBV18 and TRBJ1-1; D may be TRBD1 (5 bases). V lost 3 bases and J 0 bases, leaving 14 bases between the germline ends. Germline CDR1 KGHSH, CDR2 LQKENI. The CDR3 runs 16 residues. In DNA form, the CDR3 reads TGTGCCAGCTCACCCGGGACGGGGAGGCTGAACACTGAAGCTTTCTTT. It specifies CASSPGTGRLNTEAFF.

This rearrangement joins TRBV12-5 to TRBJ2-5; possibly TRBD2 for D (6 bases). The V end was cut by 5 bases, the J end by 5 bases, with 12 bases between. Per germline, CDR1 LGHNT and CDR2 FRNRAP. This CDR3 has 13 amino acids. The CDR3 region has the DNA TGTGCTAGTGGTGGACGGGGGATGGAGACCCAGTACTTC. Protein product: CASGGRGMETQYF.